Presented here are 21 T cell receptor beta chains from one specimen sequenced in a study of cytomegalovirus exposure and HLA in healthy donors. The PCR employed 60 Vbeta primers together with 13 Jbeta primers. The protocol was immunoSEQ multiplex PCR, while the TCRdb copy is restricted to in-frame clones and leaves out a portion. Altogether about 170,000 clones are present, approximately 76% being singletons, with the ten largest covering 4.5% to 5.5%. Material for sequencing was PBMCs. These TCRs come from a woman between 18 and 29 years old in good health and CMV-seropositive.

V gene TRBV7-6 combines with J gene TRBJ2-7; 8 bases map to TRBD1. V lost 5 bases to trimming and J lost 2 bases; unmatched junction nucleotides: 14. The CDR3 is 17 residues long. Germline V gene lookup returns CDR1 SGHVS and CDR2 FNYEAQ. The CDR3 nucleotides read TGTGCCAGCAGCGCCCGAGAACCCGGGACAGGAGCCTACGAGCAGTACTTC. Translation: CASSAREPGTGAYEQYF.

V is TRBV2 and J is TRBJ1-1; D ambiguous. The CDR3 length is 13 residues. Between the trimmed V and J ends, which lost 6 bases and 4 bases, there was a span of 12 bases. Germline CDR1 is SNHLY and CDR2 is FYNNEI. This CDR3 is CASRRTIPTEAFF. CDR3 nucleotide sequence: TGTGCCAGCAGGAGGACTATTCCCACTGAAGCTTTCTTT.

The chain couples TRBV30 to TRBJ2-5, with TRBD2 as a possible D gene (6 bases). Trimming removed 4 bases at V and 6 bases at J, with 12 bases between. In germline, CDR1 is GTSNPN, CDR2 SVGIG (reference sequence). The CDR3 totals 12 residues. The CDR3 loop reads CAWTRLEQTQYF. CDR3 in DNA: TGTGCCTGGACACGACTAGAACAGACCCAGTACTTC.

This clone appeared a few times. This chain uses TRBV7-9 with TRBJ1-1; no reliable D call. This CDR3 is 12 amino acids long. The germline gives CDR1 SEHNR, CDR2 FQNEAQ (reference sequence). Trimming removed 5 bases from V and 1 base from J, with 5 bases in between. CDR3 sequence (DNA): TGTGCCAGCAGCACACCGAACACTGAAGCTTTCTTT. Its translation: CASSTPNTEAFF. The full variable domain, its missing parts supplied by reference TRBV7-9 and TRBJ1-1, is DTGVSQNPRHKITKRGQNVTFRCDPISEHNRLYWYRQTLGQGPEFLTYFQNEAQLEKSRLLSDRFSAERPKGSFSTLEIQRTEQGDSAMYLCASSTPNTEAFFGQGTRLTVV.

The rearrangement joins TRBV7-6 to TRBJ2-2, with a weak D call TRBD1 (6 bases). The CDR3 has 16 residues. The germline V and J ends were trimmed by 6 bases and 7 bases, with 21 bases remaining between them. Germline lookup yields CDR1 SGHVS and CDR2 FNYEAQ. The CDR3: CASSPIPGTPSGELFF. DNA for the CDR3: TGTGCCAGCAGTCCCATCCCCGGGACACCCAGCGGGGAGCTGTTTTTT. Based on the CDR3 plus reference TRBV7-6 and TRBJ2-2, the full variable domain is GAGVSQSPRYKVTKRGQDVALRCDPISGHVSLYWYRQALGQGPEFLTYFNYEAQQDKSGLPNDRFSAERPEGSISTLTIQRTEQRDSAMYRCASSPIPGTPSGELFFGEGSRLTVL.

The chain employs TRBV14 and TRBJ1-4, with 7 bases matching TRBD1. Germline V gene sequence: CDR1 SGHDN, CDR2 FVKESK. After removal of 2 bases from V and 3 bases from J, the junction contained 6 bases not matched to a gene. This CDR3 region has 16 residues. This CDR3 reads CASSQLQGMANEKLFF. The CDR3 nucleotides are TGTGCCAGCAGCCAATTACAGGGGATGGCTAATGAAAAACTGTTTTTT.

A remark on this clone: Other DNA sequences of this sample code for an identical CDR3. The rearrangement joins TRBV9 to TRBJ1-2, with D maybe TRBD1 (5 bases). CDR1 and CDR2 (germline): SGDLS, YYNGEE. CDR3 length: 14 residues. Between the trimmed V and J ends, which lost 0 bases and 5 bases, there was a span of 11 bases. The DNA for the CDR3 is TGTGCCAGCAGCGTAGGGGTAGGGGATTATGGCTACACCTTC. Translation: CASSVGVGDYGYTF.

The chain couples TRBV5-1 to TRBJ2-5; D perhaps matches TRBD1 (5 bases). V shed 0 bases and J shed 2 bases, with 5 bases lying between them. Per the germline V gene, CDR1 is SGHRS and CDR2 is YFSETQ. The CDR3 consists of 13 residues. CDR3 sequence: CASSLGQQETQYF. CDR3 coding DNA: TGCGCCAGCAGCTTGGGACAGCAAGAGACCCAGTACTTC. Complete variable domain (other parts from reference TRBV5-1 and TRBJ2-5): KAGVTQTPRYLIKTRGQQVTLSCSPISGHRSVSWYQQTPGQGLQFLFEYFSETQRNKGNFPGRFSGRQFSNSRSEMNVSTLELGDSALYLCASSLGQQETQYFGPGTRLLVL.

There are a few counts of this clone. The chain couples TRBV29-1 to TRBJ1-2; 10 bases line up with TRBD1. The germline V gene has CDR1 SQVTM and CDR2 ANQGSEA. The V and J ends lost 3 bases and 7 bases, in that order; junction bases with no gene match: 11. This CDR3 region has 15 residues. DNA for the CDR3: TGCAGCGTTGACCGAGAGGCCGGGACAGGGGCTGGCTACACCTTC. Translated, it gives CSVDREAGTGAGYTF.

This clone was counted once. The V gene is TRBV9, the J gene TRBJ2-3; 7 positions agree with TRBD1. Trimming removed 5 bases from V and 4 bases from J; junction bases left unmatched: 7. CDR3 length: 14 residues. Germline V gene lookup returns CDR1 SGDLS and CDR2 YYNGEE. As DNA, the CDR3 is TGTGCCAGCAGTGGGGACAGAGCCGCAGATACGCAGTATTTT. Its translation is CASSGDRAADTQYF.

CDR3 sequence reads: CASSLGRGIGEQYF. CDR3 bases: TGCGCCAGCAGCTTGGGTAGGGGTATCGGGGAGCAGTACTTC. The chain combines TRBV5-1 with TRBJ2-7; a weak D match, TRBD1 (5 bases). Germline V gene sequence: CDR1 SGHRS, CDR2 YFSETQ. Deletions cut 0 bases from V and 7 bases from J, with 14 bases between. The CDR3 extends over 14 amino acids.

This clone occurred a few times. The J gene is TRBJ2-7, the V gene TRBV2; unclear D gene. Germline V gene lookup returns CDR1 SNHLY and CDR2 FYNNEI. The CDR3 length is 12 residues. V lost 6 bases and J lost 4, with 10 bases in between. The CDR3 bases are TGTGCCAGCAGCTTCACCCGGTACGAGCAGTACTTC. Its translation is CASSFTRYEQYF.

The V gene is TRBV30, the J gene TRBJ2-7; 11 nucleotides match TRBD2. V lost 5 bases and J lost 5; bases outside the gene matches: 5. CDR1 and CDR2 from the germline V gene are GTSNPN and SVGIG (reference sequence). This CDR3 region has 13 residues. The CDR3 reads CAWSSGGLDEQYF. DNA of the CDR3: TGTGCCTGGTCTAGCGGGGGGCTGGACGAGCAGTACTTC.

The chain links TRBV12-5 to TRBJ2-2; D ambiguous. Germline CDR1 LGHNT, CDR2 FRNRAP. The CDR3 is 13 amino acids. V was pared by 8 bases and J by 0 bases, with 7 bases between. CDR3 bases: TGTGCTAGTTCCCGTTCGAACACCGGGGAGCTGTTTTTT. Its protein is CASSRSNTGELFF.

The gene calls are TRBV2 and TRBJ2-4; a possible D gene is TRBD2 (6 bases). V was trimmed by 5 bases and J by 8 bases, leaving 25 bases between them. The CDR3 runs 17 residues. Germline values: CDR1 SNHLY, CDR2 FYNNEI. The CDR3 DNA reads TGTGCCAGCAGTCCCCCCCCGGGGGTGGGTACCCTGGACATTCAGTACTTC. It specifies CASSPPPGVGTLDIQYF.

This clone was counted between two and nine times. For the CDR3, the DNA is TGTGCCAGCAGCTTGGGGGCAGAAGATAATTCACCCCTCCACTTT. The encoded protein is CASSLGAEDNSPLHF. The V gene is TRBV5-5, the J gene TRBJ1-6, with no clear D. The CDR3 is 15 residues long. V lost 0 bases, J lost 5 bases, and 9 bases lay in between. Germline-derived CDR1 and CDR2 are SGHKS and YYEKEE (reference sequence).

CDR3 DNA: TGTGCCTGGAGTTACGGTAGGGGCAGGGCCCAGGTCTACTATGGCTACACCTTC. Translating gives CAWSYGRGRAQVYYGYTF. J is TRBJ1-2 and V is TRBV30, with D tentatively TRBD1 (5 bases). This CDR3 is built from 18 residues. V gave up 2 bases and J gave up 3 bases, with 25 bases separating them. The V gene's germline CDR1 is GTSNPN and CDR2 SVGIG (reference sequence). The full variable domain, rest sourced from reference TRBV30 and TRBJ1-2, is SQTIHQWPATLVQPVGSPLSLECTVEGTSNPNLYWYRQAAGRGLQLLFYSVGIGQISSEVPQNLSASRPQDRQFILSSKKLLLSDSGFYLCAWSYGRGRAQVYYGYTFGSGTRLTVV.

V is TRBV20-1 and J is TRBJ1-1; D is uncertain. The ends were cut back, 3 bases at V and 5 bases at J, with 7 bases in the middle. The germline V gene encodes CDR1 DFQATT and CDR2 SNEGSKA (reference sequence). This CDR3 has 11 residues. The CDR3 region is CSASWLTEAFF. CDR3 DNA: TGCAGTGCTAGTTGGCTTACTGAAGCTTTCTTT.

The V call is TRBV7-9, the J call TRBJ2-5; tentative D call: TRBD2 (7 bases). V dropped 4 bases and J dropped 2 bases, with 14 bases sitting between them. The CDR3 has 15 amino acids. Germline V gene lookup returns CDR1 SEHNR and CDR2 FQNEAQ (reference sequence). CDR3 amino acids: CASSYLGGEQETQYF. CDR3 DNA sequence: TGTGCCAGCAGCTACCTAGGGGGGGAGCAAGAGACCCAGTACTTC. The full variable domain, in which reference TRBV7-9 and TRBJ2-5 provide the parts outside the CDR3, is DTGVSQNPRHKITKRGQNVTFRCDPISEHNRLYWYRQTLGQGPEFLTYFQNEAQLEKSRLLSDRFSAERPKGSFSTLEIQRTEQGDSAMYLCASSYLGGEQETQYFGPGTRLLVL.

This rearrangement joins TRBV7-2 to TRBJ1-5, with D possibly matching TRBD1 (6 bases). V was trimmed by 2 bases and J by 4 bases, leaving 9 bases between them. There are 14 residues in the CDR3. Germline V gene sequence: CDR1 SGHTA, CDR2 FQGNSA. CDR3 bases: TGTGCCAGCAGCTTACGGGGGGCAAATCAGCCCCAGCATTTT. It specifies CASSLRGANQPQHF.

V and J are TRBV7-9 and TRBJ1-1; 7 bases line up with TRBD1. The CDR3 totals 17 residues. The germline V gene has CDR1 SEHNR and CDR2 FQNEAQ (reference sequence). After removal of 5 bases from V and 4 bases from J, the junction contained 16 bases not matched to a gene. The CDR3: CASSTRDRGVRGTEAFF. CDR3 in DNA: TGTGCCAGCAGCACCAGGGACAGAGGGGTACGCGGCACTGAAGCTTTCTTT.